The rows below give T cell receptor beta chains drawn from one sample of a study of T cell responses to AZD1222 COVID-19 vaccine. Sequencing used immunoSEQ multiplex PCR; TCRdb keeps in-frame clones, though not all of them. The repertoire holds 95,000 to 150,000 clones, with about 88% as singletons. This specimen consisted of peripheral blood, obtained on day 0 of AZD1222 vaccination. The source of these receptors is an adult in good health. Each CDR3 is given with its conserved first and last residue. D genes are given only for firm matches. Only some rows state a clone size, as once, few, many or a class for expanded clones.

>TRBV19|TRBD1|once|TRBJ1-2
TGTGCCAGTAGTATAGTTGCGGACAGGGGGTATGGCTACACCTTC
CASSIVADRGYGYTF
>TRBV4-2|TRBD2|NA|TRBJ2-1
TGTGCCAGCAGGCTAGCGGGGCCCTCCGGAAATGAGCAGTTCTTC
CASRLAGPSGNEQFF
>TRBV7-9|TRBD2|few|TRBJ2-1
TGTGCCACCCCTCCAACTAGCGGGAACCCCCATGAGCAGTTCTTC
CATPPTSGNPHEQFF
>TRBV5-6|NA|NA|TRBJ1-5
TGTGCCAGCAGCTTGCCTGGTCAGCCCCAGCATTTT
CASSLPGQPQHF
>TRBV27|TRBD2|NA|TRBJ2-2
TGTGCCAGCAGTTCGGCGGGGGCCGGGGAGCTGTTTTTT
CASSSAGAGELFF
>TRBV20-1|NA|NA|TRBJ2-5
TGCAGTGCTAGACAGGGAGAGACCCAGTACTTC
CSARQGETQYF
>TRBV19|TRBD1|NA|TRBJ1-2
TGTGCCAGTAGTATACCCCGGACAGGGGGAGCTAACTATGGCTACACCTTC
CASSIPRTGGANYGYTF
>TRBV7-8|NA|NA|TRBJ2-5
TGTGCCAGCAGCCCTCCAGGGGACTACTCCCGGGAGACCCAGTACTTC
CASSPPGDYSRETQYF
>TRBV6-1|NA|NA|TRBJ1-5
TGTGCCAGCAGTGAAAGGTCGAGGGGCGATCTGCCTCAGCCCCAGCATTTT
CASSERSRGDLPQPQHF
>TRBV7-6|NA|NA|TRBJ1-3
TGTGCCAGCAGCTTAGCGCTCAGTCGCTCTGGAAACACCATATATTTT
CASSLALSRSGNTIYF
>TRBV4-1|NA|NA|TRBJ1-6
TGCGCCAGCAGCCAAGTTGGTTCACCCCTCCACTTT
CASSQVGSPLHF
>TRBV5-4|NA|NA|TRBJ2-3
TGTGCCAGCAGCTCCCAGGGGGGGCCCACAGATACGCAGTATTTT
CASSSQGGPTDTQYF
>TRBV6-2/TRBV6-3|TRBD1|NA|TRBJ2-5
TGTGCCAGCAGTTCTTTCTACAGGGGTGGGACCCAGTACTTC
CASSSFYRGGTQYF
>TRBV6-5|NA|NA|TRBJ1-2
TGTGCCAGCAGTTACTCGACAGGTTATGGCTACACCTTC
CASSYSTGYGYTF
>TRBV28|TRBD2|NA|TRBJ2-7
TGTGCCAGCAGTTTATCTACTAGCGGGAACTACGAGCAGTACTTC
CASSLSTSGNYEQYF
>TRBV4-1|NA|NA|TRBJ1-5
TGCGCCAGCAGCCCTCACATCACCAACAATCAGCCCCAGCATTTT
CASSPHITNNQPQHF
>TRBV9|NA|NA|TRBJ1-4
TGTGCCAGCAGCGTTAACGCGGCAACTAATGAAAAACTGTTTTTT
CASSVNAATNEKLFF
>TRBV27|NA|NA|TRBJ1-2
TGTGCCAGCAGTTTTGGAGCAGGGAGGCACTATGGCTACACCTTC
CASSFGAGRHYGYTF
>TRBV21-1|NA|NA|TRBJ1-5
TGTGCCAGCAGCAATAGGGTGGACAGCAATCAGCCCCAGCATTTT
CASSNRVDSNQPQHF